The clone carrying this T cell receptor (beta chain) was seen ten or more times. Amplification yielded TCR beta CDR3 regions, with RNA transcripts as the source. Researchers ran a first-round RT-PCR on the TCR CDR3 using the HTBI primer set. TCRdb re-derived calls from the multiplex PCR reads in MiXCR, one entry per CDR3 protein. Here the sample spans around 500,000 distinct CDR3 sequences, 12% to 15% being singletons. The data stem from a study of T cells in Graves' hyperthyroidism and ophthalmopathy. The receptor was isolated from a woman between 35 and 50 years old with Graves' hyperthyroidism. Sequencing was performed on blood.

The CDR3: CASRQRGYNEQFF. The CDR3 DNA sequence: TGTGCCAGCAGACAACGCGGCTACAATGAGCAGTTCTTC. The gene calls are TRBV12-3 or TRBV12-4 and TRBJ2-1; D gene ambiguous. The CDR3 has 13 amino acids. Between the trimmed V and J ends, which lost 6 bases and 3 bases, there was a span of 9 bases.